Each of the 6 T cell receptor beta chains below was sequenced from the same sample in a study of Ad26.COV2.S vaccination and SARS-CoV-2 variants. Measured with immunoSEQ multiplex PCR; TCRdb has only the in-frame clones, and not every one. The sample lists around 500,000 clones, nearly 90% occurring once. Described treatment: 15 to 20 received Ad26.COV2.S at low or high dose, single or two shots; several received placebo; per-sample allocation not given. Sample collection was performed on day 63 after the first vaccine or placebo injection. This specimen was peripheral blood, taken in a trial of Ad26.COV2.S vaccine versus placebo. The origin of the receptors is a person aged 18-60 years who received the Ad26.COV2.S COVID-19 vaccine or a placebo.

The chain employs TRBV19 and TRBJ2-7; TRBD1 is a possible D gene (5 bases). The CDR3 totals 14 residues. Deletions cut 5 bases from V and 1 base from J, with 12 bases between. Germline loops: CDR1 LNHDA, CDR2 SQIVND (reference sequence). The chain's CDR3 is CASSLRGRSYEQYF. CDR3 sequence (DNA): TGTGCCAGTAGTCTTAGGGGTCGGTCCTACGAGCAGTACTTC.

The chain has TRBV14 and TRBJ2-2; TRBD1 or TRBD2 may be the D gene (5 bases each). The germline V and J ends were trimmed by 6 bases and 6 bases, with 14 bases remaining between them. Looked up from germline, CDR1 is SGHDN and CDR2 is FVKESK. The CDR3 runs to 14 residues. CDR3 sequence (DNA): TGTGCCAGCAGTGTCTATGTGGGGGCCGGGGAGCTGTTTTTT. Encoded protein: CASSVYVGAGELFF.

This chain links TRBV5-1 with TRBJ1-1; weak D call: TRBD1 (5 bases). CDR1 is SGHRS, CDR2 YFSETQ, per germline. V was cut by 1 base and J by 1 base, with 14 bases left in between. CDR3 length: 16 amino acids. The CDR3 is CASSLIQVGGNTEAFF. The CDR3 DNA reads TGCGCCAGCAGCTTGATACAGGTAGGAGGGAACACTGAAGCTTTCTTT.

The gene calls are TRBV19 and TRBJ1-2; the match to TRBD1 covers 12 bases. V lost 4 bases to trimming and J lost 5 bases; unmatched junction nucleotides: 11. The CDR3 runs to 17 residues. Germline V lookup: CDR1 LNHDA, CDR2 SQIVND (reference sequence). CDR3 sequence (DNA): TGTGCCAGTAGTACCCCGGGACAGGGGGCTTACGTTTATGGCTACACCTTC. This gives the protein CASSTPGQGAYVYGYTF.

The genes are TRBV5-1 and TRBJ2-2; no reliable D call. V lost 0 bases to trimming and J lost 1 base, with 10 bases between them. In germline, CDR1 is SGHRS, CDR2 YFSETQ. This CDR3 region has 16 residues. The DNA for the CDR3 is TGCGCCAGCAGCTTGGAGGGTCCGGTGAACACCGGGGAGCTGTTTTTT. This translates into CASSLEGPVNTGELFF. The complete variable domain, with remaining parts taken from reference TRBV5-1 and TRBJ2-2, reads KAGVTQTPRYLIKTRGQQVTLSCSPISGHRSVSWYQQTPGQGLQFLFEYFSETQRNKGNFPGRFSGRQFSNSRSEMNVSTLELGDSALYLCASSLEGPVNTGELFFGEGSRLTVL.

The chain couples TRBV7-2 to TRBJ2-1; unclear D gene. The CDR3 length is 13 residues. V was pared by 4 bases and J by 4 bases, with 8 bases between. Germline V gene sequence: CDR1 SGHTA, CDR2 FQGNSA. CDR3: CASSYDGYNEQFF. CDR3 DNA: TGTGCCAGCAGCTACGACGGGTACAATGAGCAGTTCTTC.